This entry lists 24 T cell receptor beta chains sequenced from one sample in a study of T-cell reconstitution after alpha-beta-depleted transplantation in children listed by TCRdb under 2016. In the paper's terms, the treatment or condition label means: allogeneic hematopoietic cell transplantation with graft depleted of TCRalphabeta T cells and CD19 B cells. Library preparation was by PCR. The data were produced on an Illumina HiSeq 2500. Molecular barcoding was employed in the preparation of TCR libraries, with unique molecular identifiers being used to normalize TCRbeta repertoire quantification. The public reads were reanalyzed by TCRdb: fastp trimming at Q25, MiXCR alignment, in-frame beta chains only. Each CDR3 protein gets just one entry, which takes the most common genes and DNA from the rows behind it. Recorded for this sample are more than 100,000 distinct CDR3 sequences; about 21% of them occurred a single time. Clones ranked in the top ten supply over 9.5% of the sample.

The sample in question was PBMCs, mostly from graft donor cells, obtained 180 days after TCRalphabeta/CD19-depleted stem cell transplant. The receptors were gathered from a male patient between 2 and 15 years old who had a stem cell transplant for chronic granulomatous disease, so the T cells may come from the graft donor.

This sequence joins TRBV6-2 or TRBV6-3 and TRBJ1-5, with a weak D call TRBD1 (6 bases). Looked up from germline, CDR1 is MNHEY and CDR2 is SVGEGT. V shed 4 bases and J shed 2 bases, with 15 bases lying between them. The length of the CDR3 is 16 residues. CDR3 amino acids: CASSSPGERGNQPQHF. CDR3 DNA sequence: TGTGCCAGCAGTTCCCCAGGGGAAAGGGGCAATCAGCCCCAGCATTTT.

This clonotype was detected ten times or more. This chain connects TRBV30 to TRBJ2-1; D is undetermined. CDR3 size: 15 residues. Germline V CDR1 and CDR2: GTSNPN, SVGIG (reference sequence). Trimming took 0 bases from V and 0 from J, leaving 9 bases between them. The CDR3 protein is CAWSVIPSSYNEQFF. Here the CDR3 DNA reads TGTGCCTGGAGTGTAATCCCTAGCTCCTACAATGAGCAGTTCTTC.

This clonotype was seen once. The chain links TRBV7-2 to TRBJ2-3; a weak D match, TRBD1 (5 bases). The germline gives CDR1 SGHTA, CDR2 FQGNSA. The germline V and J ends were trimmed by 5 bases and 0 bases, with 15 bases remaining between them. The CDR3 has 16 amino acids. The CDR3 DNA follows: TGTGCCAGCAGCCGCCTAGGGGTCTCTAGCACAGATACGCAGTATTTT. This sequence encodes CASSRLGVSSTDTQYF. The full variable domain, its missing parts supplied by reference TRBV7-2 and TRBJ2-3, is GAGVSQSPSNKVTEKGKDVELRCDPISGHTALYWYRQSLGQGLEFLIYFQGNSAPDKSGLPSDRFSAERTGGSVSTLTIQRTQQEDSAVYLCASSRLGVSSTDTQYFGPGTRLTVL.

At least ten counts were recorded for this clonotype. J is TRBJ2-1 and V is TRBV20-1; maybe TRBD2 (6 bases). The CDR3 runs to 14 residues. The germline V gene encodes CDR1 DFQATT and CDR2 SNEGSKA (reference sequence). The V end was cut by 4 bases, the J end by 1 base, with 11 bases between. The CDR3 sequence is CSAISGGSYNEQFF. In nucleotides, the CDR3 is TGCAGTGCTATTAGTGGGGGGTCCTACAATGAGCAGTTCTTC.

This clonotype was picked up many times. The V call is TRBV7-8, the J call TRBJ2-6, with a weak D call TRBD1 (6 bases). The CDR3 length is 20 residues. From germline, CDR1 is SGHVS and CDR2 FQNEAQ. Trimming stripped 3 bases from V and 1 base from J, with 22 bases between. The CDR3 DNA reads TGTGCCAGCAGCTTCCGGGACAAGGGGCTGGGATATTCTGGGGCCAACGTCCTGACTTTC. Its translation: CASSFRDKGLGYSGANVLTF.

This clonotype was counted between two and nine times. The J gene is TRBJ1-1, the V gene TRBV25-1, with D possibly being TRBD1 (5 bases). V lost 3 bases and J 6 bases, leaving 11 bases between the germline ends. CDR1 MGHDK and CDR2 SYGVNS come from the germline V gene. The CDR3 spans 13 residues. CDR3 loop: CASSDGGYAEAFF. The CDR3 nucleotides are TGTGCCAGCAGTGATGGGGGGTACGCTGAAGCTTTCTTT.

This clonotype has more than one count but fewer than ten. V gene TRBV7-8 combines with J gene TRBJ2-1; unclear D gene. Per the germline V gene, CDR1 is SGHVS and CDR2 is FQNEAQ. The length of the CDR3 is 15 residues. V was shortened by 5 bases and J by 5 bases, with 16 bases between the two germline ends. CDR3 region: CASSIRPKLNNEQFF. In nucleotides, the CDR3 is TGTGCCAGCAGCATAAGACCGAAGTTGAACAATGAGCAGTTCTTC.

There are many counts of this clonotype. CDR3 loop: CSAHTETFMGAQYF. CDR3 coding DNA: TGCAGTGCTCATACGGAGACATTTATGGGGGCCCAGTACTTC. The chain has TRBV20-1 and TRBJ2-5; either TRBD1 or TRBD2 may supply D (5 bases each). V lost 5 bases and J lost 9, with 22 bases in between. The germline CDR1 and CDR2 sequences are DFQATT and SNEGSKA (reference sequence). The CDR3 extends over 14 amino acids.

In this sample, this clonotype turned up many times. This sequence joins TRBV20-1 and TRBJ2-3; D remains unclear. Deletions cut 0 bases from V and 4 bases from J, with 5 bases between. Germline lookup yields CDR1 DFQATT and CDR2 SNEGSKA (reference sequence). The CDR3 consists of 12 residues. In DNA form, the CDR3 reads TGCAGTGCTAGAGATCACCCAGATACGCAGTATTTT. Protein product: CSARDHPDTQYF.

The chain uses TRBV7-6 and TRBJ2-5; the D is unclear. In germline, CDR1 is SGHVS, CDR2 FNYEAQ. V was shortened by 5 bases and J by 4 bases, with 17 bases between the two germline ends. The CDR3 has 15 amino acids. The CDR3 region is CASSRWTSALETQYF. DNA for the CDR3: TGTGCCAGCAGCCGGTGGACCTCCGCACTAGAGACCCAGTACTTC.

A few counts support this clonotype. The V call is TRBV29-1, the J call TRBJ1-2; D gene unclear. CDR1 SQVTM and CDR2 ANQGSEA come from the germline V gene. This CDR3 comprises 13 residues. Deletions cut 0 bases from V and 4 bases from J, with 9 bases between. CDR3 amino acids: CSVEESGAYGYTF. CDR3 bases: TGCAGCGTTGAAGAGAGTGGAGCCTATGGCTACACCTTC.

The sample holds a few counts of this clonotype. CDR3 residues: CASTLAGGGYTF. CDR3 in DNA: TGTGCCAGCACCCTCGCCGGGGGTGGCTACACCTTC. The chain recombines TRBV12-3 or TRBV12-4 with TRBJ1-2; perhaps TRBD1 as D (5 bases). The CDR3 is made up of 12 amino acids. The V gene lost 7 bases and the J gene lost 7 bases, with 13 bases spanning the gap.

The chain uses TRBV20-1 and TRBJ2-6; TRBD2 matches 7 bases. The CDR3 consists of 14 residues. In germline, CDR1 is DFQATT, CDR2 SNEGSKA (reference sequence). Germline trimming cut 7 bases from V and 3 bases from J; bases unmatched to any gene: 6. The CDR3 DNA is TGCAGTGGTAGGACTAGTTTTGGGGCCAACGTCCTGACTTTC. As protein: CSGRTSFGANVLTF.

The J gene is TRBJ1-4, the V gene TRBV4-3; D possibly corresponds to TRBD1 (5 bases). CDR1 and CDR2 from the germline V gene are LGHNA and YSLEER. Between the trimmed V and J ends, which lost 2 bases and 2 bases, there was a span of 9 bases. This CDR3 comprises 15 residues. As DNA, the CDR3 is TGCGCCAGCAGCCAATCAGGGTCTACTAATGAAAAACTGTTTTTT. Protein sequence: CASSQSGSTNEKLFF.

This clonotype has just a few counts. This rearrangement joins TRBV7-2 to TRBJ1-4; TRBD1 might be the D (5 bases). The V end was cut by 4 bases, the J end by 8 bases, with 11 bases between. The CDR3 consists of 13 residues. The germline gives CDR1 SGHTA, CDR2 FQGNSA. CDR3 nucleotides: TGTGCCAGCAGCTCCCCGACAGAAGAAAAACTGTTTTTT. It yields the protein CASSSPTEEKLFF.

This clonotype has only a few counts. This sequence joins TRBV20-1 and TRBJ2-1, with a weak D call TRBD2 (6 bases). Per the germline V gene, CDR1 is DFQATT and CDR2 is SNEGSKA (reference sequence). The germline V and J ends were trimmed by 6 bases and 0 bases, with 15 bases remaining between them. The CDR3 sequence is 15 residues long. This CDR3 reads CSARRRGVSYNEQFF. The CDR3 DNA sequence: TGCAGTGCCCGCCGGCGCGGGGTCTCCTACAATGAGCAGTTCTTC.

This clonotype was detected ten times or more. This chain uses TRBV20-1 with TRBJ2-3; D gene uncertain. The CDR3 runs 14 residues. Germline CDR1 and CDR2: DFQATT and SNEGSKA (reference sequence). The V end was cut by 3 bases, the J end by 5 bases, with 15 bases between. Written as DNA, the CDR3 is TGCAGTGCTAGTGCACTCGGGCTCGGAGATACGCAGTATTTT. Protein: CSASALGLGDTQYF.

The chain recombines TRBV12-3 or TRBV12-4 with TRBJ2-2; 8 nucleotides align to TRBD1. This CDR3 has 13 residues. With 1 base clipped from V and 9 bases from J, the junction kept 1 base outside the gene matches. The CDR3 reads CASSLDRGWELFF. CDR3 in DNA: TGTGCCAGCAGTTTAGACAGGGGGTGGGAGCTGTTTTTT.

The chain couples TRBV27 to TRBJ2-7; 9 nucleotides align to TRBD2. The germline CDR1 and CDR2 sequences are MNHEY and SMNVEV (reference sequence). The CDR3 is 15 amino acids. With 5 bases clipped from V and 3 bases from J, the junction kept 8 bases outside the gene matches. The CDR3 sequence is CASSHSGSGVYEQYF. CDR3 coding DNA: TGTGCCAGCAGTCATAGCGGGAGTGGGGTCTACGAGCAGTACTTC.

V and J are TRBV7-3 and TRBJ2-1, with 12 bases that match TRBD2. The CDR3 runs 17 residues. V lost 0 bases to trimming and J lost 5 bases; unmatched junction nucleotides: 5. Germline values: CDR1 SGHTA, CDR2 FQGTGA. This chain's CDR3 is CASSLTVGLAGNNEQFF. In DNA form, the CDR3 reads TGTGCCAGCAGCTTAACGGTAGGACTAGCGGGAAACAATGAGCAGTTCTTC.

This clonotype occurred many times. The CDR3 reads CSAPERGLNSPLHF. The DNA of the CDR3 is TGCAGTGCCCCCGAAAGGGGGCTTAATTCACCCCTCCACTTT. The chain uses TRBV20-1 and TRBJ1-6, with 7 bases that match TRBD1. V lost 6 bases, J lost 6 bases, and 8 bases stayed unmatched. Germline lookup yields CDR1 DFQATT and CDR2 SNEGSKA (reference sequence). CDR3 length: 14 amino acids.

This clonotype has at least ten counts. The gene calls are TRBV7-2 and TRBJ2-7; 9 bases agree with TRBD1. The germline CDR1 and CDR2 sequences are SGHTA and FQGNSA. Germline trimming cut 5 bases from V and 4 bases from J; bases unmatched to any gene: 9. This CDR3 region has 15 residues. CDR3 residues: CASSPNRGQRYEQYF. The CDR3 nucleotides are TGTGCCAGCAGCCCGAACAGGGGGCAAAGGTACGAGCAGTACTTC.

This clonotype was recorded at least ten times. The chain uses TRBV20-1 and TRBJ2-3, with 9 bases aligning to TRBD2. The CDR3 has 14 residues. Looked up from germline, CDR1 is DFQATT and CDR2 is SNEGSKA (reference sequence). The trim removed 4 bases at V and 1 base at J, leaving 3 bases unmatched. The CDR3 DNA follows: TGCAGTGCTATAGCGGGAGTTGGCACAGATACGCAGTATTTT. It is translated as CSAIAGVGTDTQYF.

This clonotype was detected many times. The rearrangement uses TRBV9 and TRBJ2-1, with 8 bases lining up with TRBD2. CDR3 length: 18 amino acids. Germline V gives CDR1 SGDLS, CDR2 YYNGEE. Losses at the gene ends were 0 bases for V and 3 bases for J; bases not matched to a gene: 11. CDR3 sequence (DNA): TGTGCCAGCAGCGTAGGACCCCTGGCGGGAGGTGGCTACAATGAGCAGTTCTTC. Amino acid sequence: CASSVGPLAGGGYNEQFF.